This T cell receptor beta chain originates from a study of Ad26.COV2.S vaccination and SARS-CoV-2 variants (dated by TCRdb to the early 2020s). About the full investigation: Sequencing of the TCRbeta repertoire served to evaluate the specificity and breadth of SARS-CoV-2-reactive T cell receptors following Ad26.COV2.S vaccination. The TCR-sequenced set comprised approximately 32 samples: roughly 19 Ad26.COV2.S vaccine recipients, 5 placebo recipients and 8 SARS-CoV-2 convalescent individuals. The study at large found these results: Vaccine and placebo recipients had comparable non-spike TCR breadth, which fits with the vaccine containing only spike. Ad26.COV2.S recipients had higher spike-specific TCR breadth than placebo recipients (P = 0.0014). After vaccination, substantial breadth of spike-specific CD8+ and CD4+ T cell responses was reported. It was noted by the authors that total T cell responses may have been underestimated by the TCR breadth and depth analyses.

The germline V gene encodes CDR1 SEHNR and CDR2 FQNEAQ (reference sequence). The CDR3 measures 14 amino acids from cysteine to phenylalanine. Of all the DNA, just the CDR3 is kept, 42 bases in frame from base 1. At the junction V is shortened by 2 bases and J by 5 bases; bases outside the gene matches: 5. Taken with the paper, the label for time point translates to: individuals recovered from natural SARS-CoV-2 infection. As to this clone: Its cognate antigen has yet to be identified. No per-base quality is available; no much larger clone lies one base away.

The immunoSEQ Assay was used to sequence TCRbeta CDR3 regions. After extraction, genomic DNA underwent amplification by bias-controlled multiplex PCR, followed by high-throughput sequencing. As for the authors' bioinformatics: Collapsing and filtering of sequences were performed to quantify the absolute abundance of each unique TCRbeta CDR3 region. T cell fraction was estimated by normalizing TCRbeta template counts to usable DNA, which was measured by amplifying reference genes present in all nucleated cells. Repertoire TCRs were annotated as SARS-CoV-2-specific by exact matching of V gene, CDR3 amino acid sequence and J gene to a known reactive TCR set. The reference SARS-CoV-2 TCR set was obtained from MIRA and was filtered for enrichment in COVID-19-positive ImmuneCODE repertoires, whereby public or cross-reactive TCRs were removed. Using the MIRA antigens, annotated TCRs were further analysed by specific ORF or by position within an ORF. Breadth was defined as annotated unique rearrangements over total unique productive rearrangements; depth was the summed frequency of those rearrangements. Group comparisons of TCR breadth used two-sided Wilcoxon rank-sum tests. The table was pulled from immuneACCESS by TCRdb, which kept in-frame rearrangements only. Such tables lose some clones; where checked, under half of the loss comes from unresolved V genes, and the rest has no known cause. V and J calls and clone size come straight from that table; D and trimming were deduced from the DNA. The sample yields 150,000 to 200,000 clones; 87% were counted once. The ten largest clones capture 5.5% to 6% of the sample.

The sequence was obtained from a human donor who had recovered from COVID-19. Sample: peripheral blood, taken after recovery from COVID-19. In this chain, TRBV7-9 is recombined with TRBJ2-7; TRBD2 aligns with 8 central bases. The CDR3 protein sequence reads: CASSLPGLGHEQYF. The bases are TGTGCCAGCAGCTTACCGGGACTAGGCCACGAGCAGTACTTC.